The T cell receptor beta chain described here comes from a study of PD-1 blockade in classical Hodgkin lymphoma. Overall study findings and caveats: Baseline diversity resembling that of newly diagnosed patients was seen in complete responders. CD4+ TCR diversity rose significantly by C4D1, and CD8+ TCR diversity did not.

With respect to this clone: Its target is unknown.

In every patient, relapse followed autologous stem cell transplantation, while exposure to brentuximab vedotin differed. The assay was immunoSEQ multiplex PCR, and TCRdb's table has in-frame clones only and misses some. The top ten hold around an eighth of the sample, which has roughly 9,900 clones, roughly 92% seen once. Trimming cost V 6 bases and J 8 bases; bases outside gene matches: 6. Germline loops: CDR1 ENHRY, CDR2 SYGVKD. This CDR3 comprises 13 residues. This chain connects TRBV10-3 to TRBJ1-2; 10 nucleotides match TRBD1. The receptor was isolated from a human donor with classical Hodgkin lymphoma. The sample here was peripheral blood mononuclear cells (PBMCs), taken at baseline. In nucleotides, the CDR3 is TGTGCCATCAGAGGGACAGGGGAAGGGGGCTACACCTTC. Translation: CAIRGTGEGGYTF.